What follows describes a single T cell receptor beta chain. Its specificity is not known. The data are from a study of cytomegalovirus exposure and HLA in healthy donors. Regarding the study as a whole: An apparent linkage of common viral pathogens to several of the most significant clusters emerged in a later analysis. In vitro experiments confirmed that three CMV-associated chains were specific for CMV antigens. Later on, a genetic analysis was performed. It linked a missense variant in DCLRE1C with V- and J-gene trimming of TCR beta.

The germline V gene encodes CDR1 SEHNR and CDR2 FQNEAQ (reference sequence). This CDR3 region has 13 residues. Trimming left V 6 bases short and J 1 base short, with 8 bases between. The PCR ran on 60 Vbeta and 13 Jbeta primers. Some clones are missing from TCRdb's copy, which holds only in-frame ones; the method was immunoSEQ multiplex PCR. The table has about 110,000 clones, approximately 80% seen once. The chain has TRBV7-9 and TRBJ2-3; D may be TRBD1 (5 bases). This clonotype originated in a male donor in good health and CMV-seronegative. Sequencing was performed on PBMCs. The CDR3: CASRQQGTDTQYF. The CDR3 DNA follows: TGTGCCAGCAGACAACAGGGCACAGATACGCAGTATTTT.